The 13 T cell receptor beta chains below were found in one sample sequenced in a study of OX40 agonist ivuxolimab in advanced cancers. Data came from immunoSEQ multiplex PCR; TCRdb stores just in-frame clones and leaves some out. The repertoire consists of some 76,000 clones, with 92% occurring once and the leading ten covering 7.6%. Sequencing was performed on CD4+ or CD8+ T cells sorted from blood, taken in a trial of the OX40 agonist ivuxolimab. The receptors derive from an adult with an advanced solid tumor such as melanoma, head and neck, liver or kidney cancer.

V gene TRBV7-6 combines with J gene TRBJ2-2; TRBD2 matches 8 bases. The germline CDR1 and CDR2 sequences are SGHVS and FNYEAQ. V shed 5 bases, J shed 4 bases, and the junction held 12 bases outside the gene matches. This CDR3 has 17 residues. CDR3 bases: TGTGCCAGCAGCCTGGGACTAGTGGGATCGGGCACCGGGGAGCTGTTTTTT. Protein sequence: CASSLGLVGSGTGELFF. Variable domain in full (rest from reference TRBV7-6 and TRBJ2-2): GAGVSQSPRYKVTKRGQDVALRCDPISGHVSLYWYRQALGQGPEFLTYFNYEAQQDKSGLPNDRFSAERPEGSISTLTIQRTEQRDSAMYRCASSLGLVGSGTGELFFGEGSRLTVL.

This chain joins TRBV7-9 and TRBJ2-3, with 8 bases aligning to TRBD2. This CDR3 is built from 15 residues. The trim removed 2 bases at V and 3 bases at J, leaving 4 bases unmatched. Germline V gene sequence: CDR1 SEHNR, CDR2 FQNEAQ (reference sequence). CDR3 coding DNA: TGTGCCAGCAGCTTATTCGCTAGCGGGACAGATACGCAGTATTTT. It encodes CASSLFASGTDTQYF.

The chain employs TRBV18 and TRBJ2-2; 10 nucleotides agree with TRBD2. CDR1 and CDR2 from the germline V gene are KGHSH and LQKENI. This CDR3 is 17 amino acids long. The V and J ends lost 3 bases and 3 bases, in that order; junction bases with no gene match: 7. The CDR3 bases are TGTGCCAGCTCACCTTCCCCAACTAGCGGGGACACCGGGGAGCTGTTTTTT. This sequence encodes CASSPSPTSGDTGELFF.

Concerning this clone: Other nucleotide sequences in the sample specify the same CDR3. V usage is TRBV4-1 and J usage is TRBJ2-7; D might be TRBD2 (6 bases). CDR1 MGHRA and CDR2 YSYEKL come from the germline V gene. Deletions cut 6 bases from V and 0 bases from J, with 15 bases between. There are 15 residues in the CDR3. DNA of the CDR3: TGCGCCAGCAGTAGTAGGGACTCCAGCTCCTACGAGCAGTACTTC. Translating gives CASSSRDSSSYEQYF.

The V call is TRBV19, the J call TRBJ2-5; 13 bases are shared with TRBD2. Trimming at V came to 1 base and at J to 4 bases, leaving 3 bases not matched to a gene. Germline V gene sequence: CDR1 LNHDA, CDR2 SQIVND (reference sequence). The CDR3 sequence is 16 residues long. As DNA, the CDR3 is TGTGCCAGTAGTATAGGACTAGCGGGGGGTGCAGAGACCCAGTACTTC. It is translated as CASSIGLAGGAETQYF.

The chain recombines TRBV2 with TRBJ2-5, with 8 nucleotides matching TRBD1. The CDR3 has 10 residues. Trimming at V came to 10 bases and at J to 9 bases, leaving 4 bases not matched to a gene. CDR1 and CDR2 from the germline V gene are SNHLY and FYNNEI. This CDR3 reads CATSQGAQYF. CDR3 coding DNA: TGTGCCACCTCACAGGGGGCCCAGTACTTC.

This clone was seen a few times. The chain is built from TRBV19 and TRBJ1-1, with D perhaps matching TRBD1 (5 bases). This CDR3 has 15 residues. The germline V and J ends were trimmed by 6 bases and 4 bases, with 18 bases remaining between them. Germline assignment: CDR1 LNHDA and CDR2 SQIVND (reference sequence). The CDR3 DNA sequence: TGTGCCAGTAGCTCGATACAGGCCTCTGCCACTGAAGCTTTCTTT. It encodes CASSSIQASATEAFF.

This chain's CDR3 is CASSPTDTTYEQYF. CDR3 nucleotide sequence: TGTGCCAGCAGCCCCACGGACACTACCTACGAGCAGTACTTC. The genes are TRBV5-6 and TRBJ2-7; tentative D call: TRBD1 (5 bases). Per germline, CDR1 SGHDT and CDR2 YYEEEE. V was trimmed by 4 bases and J by 2 bases, leaving 13 bases between them. The CDR3 has 14 residues. The whole variable domain, filled in from reference TRBV5-6 and TRBJ2-7, reads DAGVTQSPTHLIKTRGQQVTLRCSPKSGHDTVSWYQQALGQGPQFIFQYYEEEERQRGNFPDRFSGHQFPNYSSELNVNALLLGDSALYLCASSPTDTTYEQYFGPGTRLTVT.

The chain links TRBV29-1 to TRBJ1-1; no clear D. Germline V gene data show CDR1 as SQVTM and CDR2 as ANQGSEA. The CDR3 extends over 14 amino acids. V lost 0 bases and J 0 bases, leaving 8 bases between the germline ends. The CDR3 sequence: CSVEDPRLNTEAFF. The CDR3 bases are TGCAGCGTTGAAGATCCTAGGCTGAACACTGAAGCTTTCTTT.

The CDR3 region has the DNA TGTGCCAGCAGTTTATACCCGACGGCCGGGGAGCTGTTTTTT. Translated, it gives CASSLYPTAGELFF. The V and J genes are TRBV27 and TRBJ2-2; the D is unclear. CDR1 is MNHEY, CDR2 SMNVEV, per germline (reference sequence). The V end was cut by 1 base, the J end by 6 bases, with 9 bases between. This CDR3 region has 14 residues.

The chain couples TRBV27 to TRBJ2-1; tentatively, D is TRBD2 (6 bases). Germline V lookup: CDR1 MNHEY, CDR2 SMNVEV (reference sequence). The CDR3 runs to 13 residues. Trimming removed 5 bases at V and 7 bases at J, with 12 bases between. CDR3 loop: CASSPLRGNEQFF. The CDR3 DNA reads TGTGCCAGCAGTCCCCTTCGGGGGAATGAGCAGTTCTTC.

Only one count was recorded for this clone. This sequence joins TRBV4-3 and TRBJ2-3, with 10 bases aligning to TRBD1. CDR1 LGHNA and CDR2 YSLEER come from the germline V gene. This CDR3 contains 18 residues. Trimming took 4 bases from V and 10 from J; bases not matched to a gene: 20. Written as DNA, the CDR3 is TGCGCCAGCAGCCTTAATACCGCCGGGACAGGGGTTAGGGTGGCGCAGTATTTT. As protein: CASSLNTAGTGVRVAQYF.

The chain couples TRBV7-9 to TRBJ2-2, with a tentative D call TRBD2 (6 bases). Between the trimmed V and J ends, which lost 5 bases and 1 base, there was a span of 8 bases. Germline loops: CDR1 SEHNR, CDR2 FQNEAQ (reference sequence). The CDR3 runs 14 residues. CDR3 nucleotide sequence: TGTGCCAGCAGCCCGGGAGTGAACACCGGGGAGCTGTTTTTT. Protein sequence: CASSPGVNTGELFF.